Shown below are 10 T cell receptor beta chains from a single sample sequenced in a study of T-cell memory formation after mild COVID-19. MiXCR was run by TCRdb on the 5' RACE reads, yielding one entry per CDR3 protein. The sample shows more than 450,000 distinct CDR3 sequences, about 20% of them seen only once. The sample comprised PBMCs or a T cell subset sorted from them (not recorded which). These receptors originate from an adult woman who had mild COVID-19 (a few samples of this study predate the infection). Cell type and time point are not known.

This clonotype was seen a few times. V gene TRBV7-3 combines with J gene TRBJ2-1; unclear D gene. The germline V and J ends were trimmed by 5 bases and 6 bases, with 17 bases remaining between them. The CDR3 is made up of 15 amino acids. Germline CDR1 SGHTA, CDR2 FQGTGA. CDR3 bases: TGTGCCAGCAGCACTCGGGCCTATACTGGCAATGAGCAGTTCTTC. Translated, it gives CASSTRAYTGNEQFF. The full variable domain, completed using reference TRBV7-3 and TRBJ2-1, is GAGVSQTPSNKVTEKGKYVELRCDPISGHTALYWYRQSLGQGPEFLIYFQGTGAADDSGLPNDRFFAVRPEGSVSTLKIQRTERGDSAVYLCASSTRAYTGNEQFFGPGTRLTVL.

In its sample, this clonotype was seen a few times. Here the CDR3 reads CASSLKVAEGLPVAELFF. CDR3 nucleotides: TGCGCCAGCAGCTTAAAAGTAGCTGAGGGACTGCCGGTCGCTGAACTGTTTTTT. The chain combines TRBV5-1 with TRBJ1-4; D might be TRBD1 (5 bases). From germline, CDR1 is SGHRS and CDR2 YFSETQ. This CDR3 has 18 amino acids. Deletions cut 2 bases from V and 12 bases from J, with 29 bases between.

This clonotype was seen a single time. This chain links TRBV20-1 with TRBJ2-5, with 7 bases lining up with TRBD2. CDR1 is DFQATT and CDR2 is SNEGSKA in the germline V gene (reference sequence). V lost 1 base to trimming and J lost 6 bases; unmatched junction nucleotides: 11. The CDR3 runs 15 residues. The CDR3 DNA reads as TGCAGTGCTAGAGGGCTGGGCGGGAGCACGAAGACCCAGTACTTC. It yields the protein CSARGLGGSTKTQYF.

The genes are TRBV20-1 and TRBJ2-7, with TRBD1 as a possible D gene (6 bases). Trimming removed 3 bases at V and 4 bases at J, with 10 bases between. This CDR3 spans 12 amino acids. The germline V gene has CDR1 DFQATT and CDR2 SNEGSKA (reference sequence). CDR3 nucleotides: TGCAGTGCTAGCAGGGGAAGATACGAGCAGTACTTC. Amino acids: CSASRGRYEQYF.

The sample holds many counts of this clonotype. V is TRBV29-1 and J is TRBJ2-2, with unresolved D. With 7 bases removed from V and 1 base from J, the gap between germline ends came to 13 bases. Germline values: CDR1 SQVTM, CDR2 ANQGSEA. This CDR3 spans 14 amino acids. The CDR3 nucleotides read TGCAGCGCCTTGGCAGTCAGGAACACCGGGGAGCTGTTTTTT. As protein: CSALAVRNTGELFF.

This clonotype was counted between two and nine times. The chain carries TRBV20-1 and TRBJ1-5; D gene ambiguous. Trimming left V 3 bases short and J 3 bases short, with 12 bases between. This CDR3 has 14 residues. In germline, CDR1 is DFQATT, CDR2 SNEGSKA (reference sequence). This CDR3 reads CSARGYTFNQPQHF. CDR3 nucleotides: TGCAGTGCTAGGGGTTATACGTTCAATCAGCCCCAGCATTTT.

This clonotype was observed a few times. The chain joins TRBV5-6 to TRBJ2-4, with D hard to call. Trimming removed 0 bases from V and 9 bases from J, with 4 bases in between. The CDR3 is 11 amino acids. Germline V gene lookup returns CDR1 SGHDT and CDR2 YYEEEE. CDR3 bases: TGTGCCAGCAGCTTGGTTGGCATTCAGTACTTC. Translated: CASSLVGIQYF.

The chain is built from TRBV12-3 or TRBV12-4 and TRBJ2-1; D possibly corresponds to TRBD2 (5 bases). Trimming pared 2 bases from V and 7 bases from J, leaving 12 bases between. This CDR3 spans 14 amino acids. The CDR3 reads CASSLTREWNEQFF. The CDR3 DNA follows: TGTGCCAGCAGTTTAACGAGGGAGTGGAATGAGCAGTTCTTC.

This clonotype was recorded a few times. V and J are TRBV20-1 and TRBJ1-6; TRBD1 matches 9 bases. From germline, CDR1 is DFQATT and CDR2 SNEGSKA (reference sequence). V lost 2 bases and J lost 7; bases outside the gene matches: 9. The CDR3 runs 16 residues. The CDR3, as DNA: TGCAGTGCTAGACGTGACCCCGGGACAGGGAATTCACCCCTCCACTTT. Protein: CSARRDPGTGNSPLHF.

This chain connects TRBV4-1 to TRBJ2-2; TRBD2 matches at 7 bases. Losses at the gene ends were 0 bases for V and 3 bases for J; bases not matched to a gene: 7. This CDR3 comprises 17 residues. Germline loops: CDR1 MGHRA, CDR2 YSYEKL. The CDR3 nucleotides read TGCGCCAGCAGCCAAGATAAGACTAGCCTGGACACCGGGGAGCTGTTTTTT. It codes for CASSQDKTSLDTGELFF.